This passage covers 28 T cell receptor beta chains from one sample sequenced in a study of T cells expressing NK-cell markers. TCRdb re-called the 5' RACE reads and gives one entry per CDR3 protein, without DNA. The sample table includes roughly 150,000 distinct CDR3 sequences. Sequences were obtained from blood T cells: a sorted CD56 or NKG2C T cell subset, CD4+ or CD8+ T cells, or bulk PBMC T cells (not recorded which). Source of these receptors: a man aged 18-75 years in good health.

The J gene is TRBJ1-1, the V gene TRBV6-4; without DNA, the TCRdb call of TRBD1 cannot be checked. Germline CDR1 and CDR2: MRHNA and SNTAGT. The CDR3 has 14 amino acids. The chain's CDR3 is CASSEGAGNTEAFF.

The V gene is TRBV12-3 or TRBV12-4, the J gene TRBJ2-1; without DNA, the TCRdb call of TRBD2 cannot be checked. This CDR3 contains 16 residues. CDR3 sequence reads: CASSPLLAGGNNEQFF.

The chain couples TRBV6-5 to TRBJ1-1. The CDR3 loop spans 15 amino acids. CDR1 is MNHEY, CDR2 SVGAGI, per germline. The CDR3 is CASSYSVLGSTEAFF.

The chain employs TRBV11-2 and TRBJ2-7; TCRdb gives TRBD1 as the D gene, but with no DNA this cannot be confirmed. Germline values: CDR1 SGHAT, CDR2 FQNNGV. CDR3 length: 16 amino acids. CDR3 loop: CASSLDRGQGWYEQYF.

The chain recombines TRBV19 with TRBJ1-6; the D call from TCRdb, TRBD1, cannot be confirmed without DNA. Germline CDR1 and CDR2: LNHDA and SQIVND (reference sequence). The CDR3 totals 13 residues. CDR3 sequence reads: CASSFPGASPLHF.

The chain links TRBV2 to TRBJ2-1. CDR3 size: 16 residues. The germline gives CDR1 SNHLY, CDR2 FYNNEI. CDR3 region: CASSEGSGLAYNEQFF.

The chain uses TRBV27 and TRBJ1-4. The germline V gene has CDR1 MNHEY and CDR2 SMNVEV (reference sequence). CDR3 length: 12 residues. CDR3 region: CASSFLNEKLFF.

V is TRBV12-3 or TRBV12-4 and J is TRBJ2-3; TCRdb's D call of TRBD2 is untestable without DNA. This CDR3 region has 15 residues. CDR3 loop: CASSQTSSGTDTQYF.

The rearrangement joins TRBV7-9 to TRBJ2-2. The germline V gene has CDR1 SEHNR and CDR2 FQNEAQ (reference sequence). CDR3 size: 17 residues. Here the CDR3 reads CASSLWPGSANTGELFF.

This chain's CDR3 is CASSPGQGTPLTEAFF. The chain links TRBV5-8 to TRBJ1-1; TCRdb selects TRBD1, and the lack of DNA leaves this call unchecked. The V gene's germline CDR1 is SGHTS and CDR2 YDEGEE. CDR3 length: 16 amino acids.

This chain's CDR3 is CASNLGAGVGTDTQYF. The chain combines TRBV27 with TRBJ2-3; checking the TCRdb D call of TRBD2 is not possible without DNA. The CDR3 length is 16 residues. Germline V CDR1 and CDR2: MNHEY, SMNVEV (reference sequence).

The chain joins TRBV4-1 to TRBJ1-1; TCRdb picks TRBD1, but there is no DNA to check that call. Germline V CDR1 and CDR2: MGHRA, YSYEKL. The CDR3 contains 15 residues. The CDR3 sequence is CASSHPAGGNTEAFF.

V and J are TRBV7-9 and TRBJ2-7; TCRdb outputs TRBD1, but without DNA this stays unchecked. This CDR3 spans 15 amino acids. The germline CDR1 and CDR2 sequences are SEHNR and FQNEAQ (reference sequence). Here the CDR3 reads CASSLEGQGIHEQYF. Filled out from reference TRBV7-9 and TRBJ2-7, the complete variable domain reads DTGVSQNPRHKITKRGQNVTFRCDPISEHNRLYWYRQTLGQGPEFLTYFQNEAQLEKSRLLSDRFSAERPKGSFSTLEIQRTEQGDSAMYLCASSLEGQGIHEQYFGPGTRLTVT.

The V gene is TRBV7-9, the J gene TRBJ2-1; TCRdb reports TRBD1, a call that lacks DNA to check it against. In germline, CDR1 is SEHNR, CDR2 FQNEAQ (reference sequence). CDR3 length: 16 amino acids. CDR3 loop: CASRPFRDTTYNEQFF.

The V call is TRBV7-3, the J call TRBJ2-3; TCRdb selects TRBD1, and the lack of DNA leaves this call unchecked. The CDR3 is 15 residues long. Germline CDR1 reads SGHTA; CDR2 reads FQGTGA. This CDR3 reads CASSPGQGFIDTQYF.

The CDR3 sequence: CASSPSRGWLYGYTF. The chain joins TRBV5-6 to TRBJ1-2; TCRdb calls TRBD1, which cannot be checked without DNA. Germline-derived CDR1 and CDR2 are SGHDT and YYEEEE. CDR3 length: 15 residues.

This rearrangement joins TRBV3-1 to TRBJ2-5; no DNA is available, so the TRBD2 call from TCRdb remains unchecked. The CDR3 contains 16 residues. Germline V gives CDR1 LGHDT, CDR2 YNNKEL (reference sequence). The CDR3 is CASSQDGRGGGETQYF.

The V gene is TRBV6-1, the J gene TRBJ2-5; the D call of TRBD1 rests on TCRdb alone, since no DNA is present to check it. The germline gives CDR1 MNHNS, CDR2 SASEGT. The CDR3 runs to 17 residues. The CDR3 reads CASINDPGQGTRETQYF.

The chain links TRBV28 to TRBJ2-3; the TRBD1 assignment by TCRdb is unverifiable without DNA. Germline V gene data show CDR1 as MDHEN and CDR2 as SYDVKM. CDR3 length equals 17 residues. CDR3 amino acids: CASSFEGRAGVTDTQYF.

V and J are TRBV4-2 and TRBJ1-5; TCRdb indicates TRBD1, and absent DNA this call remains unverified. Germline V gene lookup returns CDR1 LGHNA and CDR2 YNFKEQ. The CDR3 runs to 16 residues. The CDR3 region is CASSQGPDRGFQPQHF.

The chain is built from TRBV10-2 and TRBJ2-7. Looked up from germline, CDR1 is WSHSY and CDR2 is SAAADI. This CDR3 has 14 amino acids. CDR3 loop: CASSDGLSSYEQYF.

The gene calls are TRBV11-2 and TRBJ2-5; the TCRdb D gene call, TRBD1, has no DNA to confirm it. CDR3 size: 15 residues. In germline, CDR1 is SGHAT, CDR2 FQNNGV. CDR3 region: CASSLDPGGRETQYF.

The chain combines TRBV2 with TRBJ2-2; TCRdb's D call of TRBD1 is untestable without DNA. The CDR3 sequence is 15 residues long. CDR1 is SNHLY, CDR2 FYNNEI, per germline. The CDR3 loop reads CASSDYGGQGGELFF.

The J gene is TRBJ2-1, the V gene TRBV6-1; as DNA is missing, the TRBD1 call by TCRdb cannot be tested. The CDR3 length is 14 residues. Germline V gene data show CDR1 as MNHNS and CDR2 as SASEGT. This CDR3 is CASRGASSYNEQFF.

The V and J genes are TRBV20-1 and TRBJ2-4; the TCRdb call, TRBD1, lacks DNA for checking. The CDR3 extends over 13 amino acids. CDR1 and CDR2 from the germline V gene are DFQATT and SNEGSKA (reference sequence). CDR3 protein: CSAMDSTNPIQYF.

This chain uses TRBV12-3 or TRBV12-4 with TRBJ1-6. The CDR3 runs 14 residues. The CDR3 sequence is CASSLMGLGSPLHF.

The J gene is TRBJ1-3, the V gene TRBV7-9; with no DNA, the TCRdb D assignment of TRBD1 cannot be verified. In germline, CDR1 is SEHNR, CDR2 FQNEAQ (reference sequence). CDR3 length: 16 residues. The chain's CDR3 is CASSPTGAGSGNTIYF.

The CDR3: CASSEEDGAYNEQFF. This chain links TRBV6-1 with TRBJ2-1. This CDR3 spans 15 amino acids. The germline V gene has CDR1 MNHNS and CDR2 SASEGT.